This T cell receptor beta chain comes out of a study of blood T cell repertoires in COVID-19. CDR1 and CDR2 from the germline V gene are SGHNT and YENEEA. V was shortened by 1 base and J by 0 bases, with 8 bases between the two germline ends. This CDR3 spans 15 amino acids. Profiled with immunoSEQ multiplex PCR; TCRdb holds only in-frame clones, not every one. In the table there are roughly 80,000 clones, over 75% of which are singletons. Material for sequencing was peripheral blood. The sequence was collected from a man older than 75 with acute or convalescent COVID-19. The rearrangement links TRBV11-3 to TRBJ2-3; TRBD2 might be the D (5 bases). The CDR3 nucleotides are TGTGCCAGCAGCTTAGGAGGGAGCAGCACAGATACGCAGTATTTT. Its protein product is CASSLGGSSTDTQYF.